In this sample, the clone carrying this T cell receptor beta chain turned up once. The sample originates from a study of beta chain features in type 1 diabetes. Every bit of the isolated RNA underwent reverse transcription, so sequencing read expressed TCRB transcripts. The assay was immunoSEQ multiplex PCR, and TCRdb's table has in-frame clones only and misses some. This sample yields hundreds of thousands of clones, of which roughly 12% are seen a single time; roughly 0.017% belongs to the top ten. This receptor was identified in a man aged 18 to 29 in good health. Sequenced sample: naive CD4+ T cells from blood.

The CDR3 sequence: CASRGQIDGYYGYTF. In nucleotides, the CDR3 is TGTGCCAGCAGAGGACAGATCGACGGGTACTATGGCTACACCTTC. The rearrangement uses TRBV6-4 and TRBJ1-2; D perhaps matches TRBD1 (6 bases). The V end was cut by 6 bases, the J end by 3 bases, with 17 bases between. The CDR3 is made up of 15 amino acids. The germline V gene encodes CDR1 MRHNA and CDR2 SNTAGT.